This T cell receptor beta chain was identified in a study of molecular identifiers for immune sequencing clone quantification. TCRdb reprocessed the PCR reads via MiXCR and lists one record per CDR3 protein. This repertoire shows some 41,000 distinct CDR3 sequences, roughly 24% found once; its top ten account for just under 1%. Study results and caveats: Effector cells kept over 98% of their molecules in clones above 20 RNA copies, while naive cells kept under 1% there.

A CD8+CD4-CCR7+CD45RA+ phenotype served as the sorting definition for naive CD8 T cells. V gave up 3 bases and J gave up 4 bases; unmatched junction bases: 5. The CDR3 totals 15 residues. In germline, CDR1 is MNHEY, CDR2 SVGAGI. This clonotype was found many times. Its specificity is unknown. V is TRBV6-5 and J is TRBJ1-5; 8 bases fit TRBD1. Sequencing used naive CD8+ T cells from blood, with Jurkat cell RNA spiked in. The sample's subset: FACS-sorted CD8+CD4-CCR7+CD45RA+ naive T cells. The origin of this receptor is a human donor in good health. Some libraries in this study had Jurkat cell RNA spiked in. The CDR3 DNA is TGTGCCAGCAGTTATGGGACAGGAGTAAATCAGCCCCAGCATTTT. The encoded protein is CASSYGTGVNQPQHF.